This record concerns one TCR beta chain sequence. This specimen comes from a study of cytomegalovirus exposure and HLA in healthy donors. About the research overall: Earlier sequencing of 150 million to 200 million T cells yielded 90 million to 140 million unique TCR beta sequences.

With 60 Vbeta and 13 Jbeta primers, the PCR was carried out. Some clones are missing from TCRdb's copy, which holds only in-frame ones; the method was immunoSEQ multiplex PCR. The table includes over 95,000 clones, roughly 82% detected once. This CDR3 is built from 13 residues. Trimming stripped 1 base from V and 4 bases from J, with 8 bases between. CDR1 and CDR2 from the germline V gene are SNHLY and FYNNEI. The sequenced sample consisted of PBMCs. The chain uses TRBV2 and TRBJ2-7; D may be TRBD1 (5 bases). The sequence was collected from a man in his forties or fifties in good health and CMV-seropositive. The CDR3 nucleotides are TGTGCCAGCAGTGAAGAGCAGGGTTACGAGCAGTACTTC. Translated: CASSEEQGYEQYF.